This T cell receptor (beta chain) derives from a study of blood T cell repertoires in COVID-19. For the study at large: COVID-19 samples, acute and convalescent, were from the United States, Italy and Spain.

This clone was detected a few times. Per the authors' pipeline: The authors estimated nucleated cell counts from reference gene primer amplification. Using immunoSEQ multiplex PCR, the repertoire was profiled, and TCRdb retains in-frame clones only, with some absent. The V and J calls and the clone size are those of that table, but D and trimming were determined from the DNA. The sample has fewer than 200,000 clones, roughly 91% seen once; the top ten hold more than 2%. This TCR came from a man in his fifties who had recovered from COVID-19. Sequenced sample: peripheral blood.

The CDR3 DNA sequence: TGTGCCAGCAGTCAACATGTTGGACTCTACAATGAGCAGTTCTTC. Amino acids: CASSQHVGLYNEQFF. This chain joins TRBV6-5 and TRBJ2-1, with D perhaps TRBD2 (5 bases). The CDR3 contains 15 residues. Germline V gene sequence: CDR1 MNHEY, CDR2 SVGAGI. V was cut by 5 bases and J by 3 bases, with 14 bases left in between.